The 20 T cell receptor beta chains in this list originate from one sample, sequenced in a study of T cells in Graves' hyperthyroidism and ophthalmopathy (dated by TCRdb to the late 2010s). Library construction relied on multiplex PCR. For sequencing, an Illumina HiSeq 2000 was employed. The TCR beta CDR3 regions were amplified from RNA transcripts. A first-round RT-PCR of the TCR CDR3 used the HTBI primer set with the Qiagen OneStep RT-PCR kit. The public reads were run again by TCRdb, first through fastp at Q25 and then through MiXCR, and only productive beta chains were kept. Duplicate CDR3 protein sequences are folded into a single record with the most common DNA and genes. This sample gives some 560,000 distinct CDR3 sequences in total; around 14% of them show up just once. Under 8% of the sample is held by the ten biggest clonotypes. The sample consisted of blood. The receptors shown here come from a woman younger than 45 with Graves' hyperthyroidism.

V is TRBV11-2 and J is TRBJ2-3; the match to TRBD2 covers 7 bases. The junction had 18 bases not matched to a gene; V was cut back by 0 bases and J by 0 bases. The CDR3 sequence is 21 residues long. In germline, CDR1 is SGHAT, CDR2 FQNNGV. The CDR3 region is CASSLDRWNGGSTTSTDTQYF. The CDR3 nucleotides are TGTGCCAGCAGCTTAGACCGTTGGAATGGCGGGAGTACTACTAGCACAGATACGCAGTATTTT.

This clonotype came up many times. The gene calls are TRBV7-2 and TRBJ2-7; D may be TRBD1 (6 bases). Trimming cost V 1 base and J 3 bases, with 10 bases left between them. This CDR3 is built from 14 residues. Per germline, CDR1 SGHTA and CDR2 FQGNSA. CDR3 in DNA: TGTGCCAGCAGCTTAGTCCAGGGGAACTACGAGCAGTACTTC. It specifies CASSLVQGNYEQYF.

This clonotype appeared a few times. The chain uses TRBV20-1 and TRBJ2-1; 8 nucleotides line up with TRBD2. The junction had 18 bases not matched to a gene; V was cut back by 2 bases and J by 9 bases. Germline V gene lookup returns CDR1 DFQATT and CDR2 SNEGSKA (reference sequence). The CDR3 is 17 amino acids. CDR3: CSARYSGGTSWLGEQFF. DNA of the CDR3: TGCAGTGCTAGATACAGTGGTGGGACTAGTTGGTTGGGTGAGCAGTTCTTC.

This clonotype appeared many times. The V call is TRBV28, the J call TRBJ2-1, with 7 bases that match TRBD2. V lost 1 base, J lost 6 bases, and 9 bases stayed unmatched. Per the germline V gene, CDR1 is MDHEN and CDR2 is SYDVKM. The CDR3 contains 16 residues. The CDR3 DNA is TGTGCCAGCAGTTTATCCGGGAGGCCGCCAACCAATGAGCAGTTCTTC. Amino acids: CASSLSGRPPTNEQFF.

The sample holds a few counts of this clonotype. The chain is built from TRBV7-2 and TRBJ2-2; TRBD1 matches 7 bases. Germline V gene data show CDR1 as SGHTA and CDR2 as FQGNSA. This CDR3 is 16 amino acids long. The V and J ends lost 5 bases and 3 bases, in that order; junction bases with no gene match: 9. Written as DNA, the CDR3 is TGTGCCAGCAGCCCCCCCGGGGACAGCTACACCGGGGAGCTGTTTTTT. Its translation: CASSPPGDSYTGELFF.

In its sample, this clonotype was seen many times. The CDR3 DNA reads TGTGCCAGCAGTACCGACGCGGGCTGGGGCTACACCTTC. It yields the protein CASSTDAGWGYTF. The chain has TRBV28 and TRBJ1-2; D gene ambiguous. CDR1 is MDHEN and CDR2 is SYDVKM in the germline V gene. Deletions cut 5 bases from V and 8 bases from J, with 15 bases between. The CDR3 loop spans 13 amino acids.

Note on this clonotype: This may be a read error: a much more frequent sequence differs by one nucleotide. The chain joins TRBV12-3 or TRBV12-4 to TRBJ2-2, with D unclear. The CDR3 loop spans 12 amino acids. CDR3 in DNA: TGTGCCGGCAGAATGGGGACCGGGGAGCTGTTTTTT. The encoded protein is CAGRMGTGELFF.

Of note for this clonotype: An end of the junction differs from the germline gene, which may be a read error. The V and J genes are TRBV6-1 and TRBJ1-1; 9 bases agree with TRBD1. The CDR3 runs to 15 residues. CDR1 and CDR2 from the germline V gene are MNHNS and SASEGT. This chain's CDR3 is CACSDASGDRDKAFF. CDR3 nucleotides: TGTGCCTGCAGTGACGCCTCGGGGGACAGGGACAAAGCTTTCTTT.

The V gene is TRBV12-3 or TRBV12-4, the J gene TRBJ2-7, with TRBD2 identical over 8 bases. After removal of 8 bases from V and 3 bases from J, the junction contained 6 bases not matched to a gene. CDR3 length equals 13 residues. CDR3 nucleotide sequence: TGTGCCAGCCGGGGGGGTGCCGGCTACGAGCAGTACTTC. It codes for CASRGGAGYEQYF.

J is TRBJ2-6 and V is TRBV7-3, with D tentatively TRBD1 or TRBD2 (6 bases each). This CDR3 spans 18 amino acids. CDR1 is SGHTA, CDR2 FQGTGA, per germline. V dropped 0 bases and J dropped 2 bases, with 14 bases sitting between them. This CDR3 reads CASSLTLGGRTGANVLTF. The CDR3 coding sequence is TGTGCCAGCAGCTTAACGTTGGGGGGCCGGACTGGGGCCAACGTCCTGACTTTC.

The J gene is TRBJ2-2, the V gene TRBV6-1; 8 bases agree with TRBD2. Germline assignment: CDR1 MNHNS and CDR2 SASEGT. There are 16 residues in the CDR3. V lost 5 bases, J lost 1 base, and 6 bases stayed unmatched. CDR3 sequence: CASSLLAEMNTGELFF. The CDR3 coding sequence is TGTGCCAGCAGTCTACTAGCGGAAATGAACACCGGGGAGCTGTTTTTT.

This clonotype was recorded many times. CDR3 amino acids: CASSIRASVEQYF. The CDR3 DNA reads as TGTGCCAGCAGTATCCGGGCGTCTGTCGAGCAGTACTTC. The V and J genes are TRBV27 and TRBJ2-7, with D unresolved. The CDR3 is 13 residues long. The V and J ends lost 5 bases and 6 bases respectively, with 14 bases between them. The germline gives CDR1 MNHEY, CDR2 SMNVEV (reference sequence).

This clonotype has only a few counts. The rearrangement uses TRBV10-3 and TRBJ2-7; 11 positions agree with TRBD2. The CDR3 is 13 residues long. J lost 7 bases, V lost 10 bases, and 9 bases had no gene match. CDR1 is ENHRY and CDR2 is SYGVKD in the germline V gene. CDR3 sequence (DNA): TGTGCCACCGATAGCGGGAGGGCCCGGGAGCAGTACTTC. Protein sequence: CATDSGRAREQYF.

This clonotype was recorded many times. In DNA, the CDR3 is TGTGCCAGCAGCGGGGTAATGAACACTGAAGCTTTCTTT. Its protein product is CASSGVMNTEAFF. The chain combines TRBV6-1 with TRBJ1-1, with D uncertain. The CDR3 is made up of 13 amino acids. V gave up 6 bases and J gave up 0 bases, with 8 bases separating them. Germline V gene data show CDR1 as MNHNS and CDR2 as SASEGT.

This clonotype was picked up many times. The chain employs TRBV6-2 or TRBV6-3 and TRBJ2-2, with D unclear. This CDR3 spans 15 amino acids. Trimming stripped 2 bases from V and 4 bases from J, with 11 bases between. Germline assignment: CDR1 MNHEY and CDR2 SVGEGT. The CDR3 region is CASSYGGSATGELFF. CDR3 DNA sequence: TGTGCCAGCAGTTACGGCGGCAGTGCCACCGGGGAGCTGTTTTTT.

There are many counts of this clonotype. This chain connects TRBV12-3 or TRBV12-4 to TRBJ1-2; 7 positions match TRBD1. Trimming removed 6 bases from V and 7 bases from J; junction bases left unmatched: 11. The CDR3 spans 14 residues. For the CDR3, the DNA is TGTGCCAGCAGGCCTACAGGGGAACCGCTTGGCTACACCTTC. This gives the protein CASRPTGEPLGYTF.

This clonotype was recorded a few times. The V and J genes are TRBV19 and TRBJ2-7, with 8 bases that match TRBD1. Trimming at V came to 7 bases and at J to 4 bases, leaving 9 bases not matched to a gene. This CDR3 is built from 14 residues. CDR1 and CDR2 from the germline V gene are LNHDA and SQIVND (reference sequence). CDR3 bases: TGTGCCAGTAACGCCGGGACAGGAGGGTACGAGCAGTACTTC. This encodes CASNAGTGGYEQYF.

Notes on this clonotype: A much bigger clone sits one base away, suggesting this may be a read error. The chain combines TRBV29-1 with TRBJ2-5, with 7 bases lining up with TRBD1. The DNA end is more similar to TRBJ2-1, so the J call may be wrong. The CDR3 runs 14 residues. From germline, CDR1 is SQVTM and CDR2 ANQGSEA. CDR3 amino acids: CSVIHDRVQETQFF. The CDR3 bases are TGCAGCGTTATACATGACAGGGTTCAAGAGACCCAGTTCTTC.

This clonotype was counted many times. This chain connects TRBV7-9 to TRBJ2-7; either TRBD1 or TRBD2 may fit D (6 bases each). V lost 4 bases to trimming and J lost 2 bases, with 15 bases between them. Per germline, CDR1 SEHNR and CDR2 FQNEAQ (reference sequence). The CDR3 extends over 15 amino acids. The CDR3 nucleotides read TGTGCCAGCAGCTCCGAGGGGGGAAAAGCCTACGAGCAGTACTTC. This encodes CASSSEGGKAYEQYF.

The chain combines TRBV7-2 with TRBJ2-3; 7 nucleotides line up with TRBD1. J gave up 4 bases and V 1 base, and 8 bases lay outside the gene matches. CDR1 is SGHTA, CDR2 FQGNSA, per germline. This CDR3 comprises 16 residues. CDR3 sequence reads: CASSLVGTDYADTQYF. The CDR3 DNA follows: TGTGCCAGCAGCTTAGTCGGGACAGACTACGCAGATACGCAGTATTTT. The complete variable domain, with remaining parts taken from reference TRBV7-2 and TRBJ2-3, reads GAGVSQSPSNKVTEKGKDVELRCDPISGHTALYWYRQSLGQGLEFLIYFQGNSAPDKSGLPSDRFSAERTGGSVSTLTIQRTQQEDSAVYLCASSLVGTDYADTQYFGPGTRLTVL.